The T cell receptor (beta chain) under discussion was sequenced for a study of T-cell reconstitution after alpha-beta-depleted transplantation in children (dated by TCRdb to about 2016). Study-wide context: The study quantitatively tracked T-cell immune reconstitution after TCRalphabeta/CD19-depleted allogeneic hematopoietic cell transplantation in children using TCR repertoire profiling.

Receptor libraries were prepared by PCR. Sequencing relied on an Illumina HiSeq 2500. TCR libraries were prepared with molecular barcoding, using unique molecular identifiers to normalize TCRbeta repertoire quantification. The raw public data were reprocessed by TCRdb itself: fastp quality trimming at Q25, MiXCR clonotype calling, in-frame beta chains only. Rows matching on CDR3 protein sequence are summarized as one entry with the most common DNA and genes. Present in this sample are about 540,000 distinct CDR3 sequences, approximately 16% of which were seen just once. Together, the top ten hold 2.5% to 4% of the sample. For this clonotype: This clone's antigen is unknown. No clone much larger than this one lies a single base away; base qualities are absent.

The CDR3 spans 15 residues, from the cysteine through the phenylalanine. Only CDR3 DNA is held: 45 bases, read in frame from base 1. The trim is 4 bases for V and 2 bases for J, with a gap of 13 bases between the germline ends. Per the germline V gene, ENHRY is the CDR1 and SYGVKD is the CDR2. This specimen consisted of PBMCs from the stem cell graft donor, obtained from the stem cell graft. This receptor chain uses TRBV10-3 and TRBJ2-3; the D gene is unclear. The clonotype comes from a human donor who donated a stem cell graft to a child with acute lymphoblastic leukemia. The DNA is as follows: TGTGCCATCAGTGGAGGTGCCACTACCACAGATACGCAGTATTTT. Its translation reads: CAISGGATTTDTQYF.